These 5 T cell receptor beta chains came from one sample sequenced in a study of T cells in Graves' hyperthyroidism and ophthalmopathy. Using RNA transcripts as the source, TCR beta CDR3 regions were amplified. Using the HTBI primer set, a first-round RT-PCR was run on the TCR CDR3. TCRdb used MiXCR to reprocess the multiplex PCR reads, holding one entry per CDR3 protein. The table shows hundreds of thousands of distinct CDR3 sequences, with less than 20% occurring only once. The specimen sequenced was blood. These TCRs come from a woman aged 18-30 years with Graves' hyperthyroidism.

The sample holds many counts of this clonotype. V is TRBV10-3 and J is TRBJ2-5, with D unclear. In germline, CDR1 is ENHRY, CDR2 SYGVKD. The CDR3 has 15 amino acids. Trimming shortened V by 3 bases and J by 3 bases, and 14 bases separated the two germline ends. This chain's CDR3 is CAISERSADKETQYF. The CDR3 region has the DNA TGTGCCATCAGTGAAAGAAGTGCTGATAAAGAGACCCAGTACTTC.

This clonotype has at least ten counts. The rearrangement joins TRBV7-2 to TRBJ2-7; 8 bases are a match to TRBD1. Germline CDR1 is SGHTA and CDR2 is FQGNSA. The CDR3 is 14 residues long. V lost 5 bases, J lost 2 bases, and 5 bases stayed unmatched. The CDR3 is CASSPDRAAYEQYF. As DNA, the CDR3 is TGTGCCAGCAGCCCGGACAGGGCGGCCTACGAGCAGTACTTC.

This clonotype has more than one count but fewer than ten. The V and J genes are TRBV10-3 and TRBJ2-3; D is possibly TRBD2 (5 bases). The ends were cut back, 4 bases at V and 2 bases at J, with 10 bases in the middle. Germline V gene data show CDR1 as ENHRY and CDR2 as SYGVKD. The CDR3 loop spans 14 amino acids. This CDR3 reads CAISVRTLTDTQYF. Here the CDR3 DNA reads TGTGCCATCAGTGTGCGGACTCTCACAGATACGCAGTATTTT.

The rearrangement uses TRBV15 and TRBJ1-5, with a tentative D call TRBD1 (6 bases). The CDR3 has 15 residues. The germline V and J ends were trimmed by 2 bases and 3 bases, with 11 bases remaining between them. Germline V gives CDR1 LNHNV, CDR2 YYDKDF (reference sequence). CDR3 nucleotide sequence: TGTGCCACCAGCAGAAACGGACAGTACAATCAGCCCCAGCATTTT. As protein: CATSRNGQYNQPQHF.

The V gene is TRBV20-1, the J gene TRBJ2-7; D is uncertain. Germline V lookup: CDR1 DFQATT, CDR2 SNEGSKA (reference sequence). Deletions cut 3 bases from V and 0 bases from J, with 6 bases between. This CDR3 has 12 amino acids. CDR3 in DNA: TGCAGTGCTAGGCCCAGCTCCTACGAGCAGTACTTC. This translates into CSARPSSYEQYF.